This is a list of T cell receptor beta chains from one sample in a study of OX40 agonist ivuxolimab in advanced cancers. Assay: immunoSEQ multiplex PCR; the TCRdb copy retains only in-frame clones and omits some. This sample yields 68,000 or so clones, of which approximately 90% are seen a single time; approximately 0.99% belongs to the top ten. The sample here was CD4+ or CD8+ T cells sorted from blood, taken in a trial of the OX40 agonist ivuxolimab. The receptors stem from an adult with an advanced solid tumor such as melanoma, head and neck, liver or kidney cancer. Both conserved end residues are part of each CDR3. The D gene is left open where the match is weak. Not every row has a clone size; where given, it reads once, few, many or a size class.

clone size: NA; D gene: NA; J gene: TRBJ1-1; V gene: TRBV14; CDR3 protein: CASSLTGNTEAFF; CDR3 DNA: TGTGCCAGCAGCCTGACAGGCAACACTGAAGCTTTCTTT
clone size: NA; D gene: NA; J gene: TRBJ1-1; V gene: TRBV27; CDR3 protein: CASSSNARGSPEAFF; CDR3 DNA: TGTGCCAGCAGTTCAAACGCCCGGGGAAGTCCTGAAGCTTTCTTT
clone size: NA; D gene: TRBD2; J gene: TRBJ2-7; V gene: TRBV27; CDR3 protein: CASSSGTSGSVKGEQYF; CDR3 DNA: TGTGCCAGCAGTTCCGGGACTAGCGGGAGCGTGAAGGGCGAGCAGTACTTC
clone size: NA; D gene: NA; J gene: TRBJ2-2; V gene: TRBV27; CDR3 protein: CASKRQSQNTGELFF; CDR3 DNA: TGTGCCAGCAAACGACAGAGCCAGAACACCGGGGAGCTGTTTTTT
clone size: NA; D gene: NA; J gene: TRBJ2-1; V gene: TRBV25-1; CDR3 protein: CASIKGSNEQFF; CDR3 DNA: TGTGCCAGCATAAAGGGTTCAAATGAGCAGTTCTTC
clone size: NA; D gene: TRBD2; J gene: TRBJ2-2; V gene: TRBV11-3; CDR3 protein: CASSLYGGSTGELFF; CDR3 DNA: TGTGCCAGCAGCTTATACGGGGGGAGCACCGGGGAGCTGTTTTTT
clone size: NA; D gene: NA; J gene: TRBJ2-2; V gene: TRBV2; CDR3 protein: CASSEMSLQNTGELFF; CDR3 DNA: TGTGCCAGCAGTGAAATGAGTCTTCAGAACACCGGGGAGCTGTTTTTT
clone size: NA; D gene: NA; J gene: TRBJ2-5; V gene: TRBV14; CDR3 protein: CASSQVETQYF; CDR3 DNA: TGTGCCAGCAGCCAAGTTGAGACCCAGTACTTC
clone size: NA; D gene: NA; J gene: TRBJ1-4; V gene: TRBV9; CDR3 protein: CASSVGGQVHEKLFF; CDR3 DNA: TGTGCCAGCAGCGTAGGAGGGCAGGTTCATGAAAAACTGTTTTTT
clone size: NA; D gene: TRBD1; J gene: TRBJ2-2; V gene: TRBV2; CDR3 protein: CASWTGAPGELFF; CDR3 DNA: TGTGCCAGCTGGACAGGGGCGCCCGGGGAGCTGTTTTTT
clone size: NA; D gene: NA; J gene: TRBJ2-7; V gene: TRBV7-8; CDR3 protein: CASSLGVPGLAYEQYF; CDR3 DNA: TGTGCCAGCAGCTTAGGAGTGCCAGGTTTAGCCTACGAGCAGTACTTC
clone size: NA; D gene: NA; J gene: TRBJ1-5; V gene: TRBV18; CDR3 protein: CASSPPGSNQPQHF; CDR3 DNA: TGTGCCAGCTCACCGCCTGGGAGCAATCAGCCCCAGCATTTT
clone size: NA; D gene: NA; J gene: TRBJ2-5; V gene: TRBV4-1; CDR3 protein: CASSQSTGTETQYF; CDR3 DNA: TGCGCCAGCAGCCAGTCTACAGGGACGGAGACCCAGTACTTC
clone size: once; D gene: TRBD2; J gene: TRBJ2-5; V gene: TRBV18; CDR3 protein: CASSLPGLVETQYF; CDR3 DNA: TGTGCCAGCTCACTTCCGGGACTAGTGGAGACCCAGTACTTC
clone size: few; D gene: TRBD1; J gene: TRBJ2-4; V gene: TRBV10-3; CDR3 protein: CAISEGDRAKNIQYF; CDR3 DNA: TGTGCCATCAGTGAAGGGGACAGGGCCAAAAACATTCAGTACTTC
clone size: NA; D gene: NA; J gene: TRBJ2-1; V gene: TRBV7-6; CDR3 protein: CASSLVSVGLLGDNEQFF; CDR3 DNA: TGTGCCAGCAGCTTAGTCTCCGTCGGCCTCCTCGGGGACAATGAGCAGTTCTTC
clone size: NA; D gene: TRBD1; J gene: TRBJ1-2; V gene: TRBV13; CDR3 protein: CASSSRTGNYGYTF; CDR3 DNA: TGTGCCAGCAGCAGCCGGACAGGGAACTATGGCTACACCTTC
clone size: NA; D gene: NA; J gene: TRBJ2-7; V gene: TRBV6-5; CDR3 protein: CASSNLGAGSYEQYF; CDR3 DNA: TGTGCCAGCAGTAACTTGGGGGCAGGGTCCTACGAGCAGTACTTC
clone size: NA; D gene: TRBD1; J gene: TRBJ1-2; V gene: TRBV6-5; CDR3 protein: CASSIDRANYGYTF; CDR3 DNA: TGTGCCAGCAGTATTGACAGGGCTAACTATGGCTACACCTTC
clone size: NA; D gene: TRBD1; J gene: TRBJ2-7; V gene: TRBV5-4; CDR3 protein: CASSTGTGTEQYF; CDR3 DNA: TGTGCCAGCAGCACCGGGACAGGGACCGAGCAGTACTTC
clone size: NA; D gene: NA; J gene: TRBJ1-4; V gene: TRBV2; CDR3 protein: CASSEEEKLFF; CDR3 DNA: TGTGCCAGCAGTGAGGAGGAAAAACTGTTTTTT
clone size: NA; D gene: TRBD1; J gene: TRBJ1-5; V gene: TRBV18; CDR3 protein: CASSPPGQGSGQPQHF; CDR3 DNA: TGTGCCAGCTCCCCGCCGGGACAGGGGTCAGGTCAGCCCCAGCATTTT
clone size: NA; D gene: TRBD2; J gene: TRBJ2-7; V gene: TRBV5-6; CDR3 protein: CASSLERLAGVLGRDEQYF; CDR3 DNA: TGTGCCAGCAGCTTGGAGAGACTAGCGGGAGTTTTGGGTCGAGACGAGCAGTACTTC
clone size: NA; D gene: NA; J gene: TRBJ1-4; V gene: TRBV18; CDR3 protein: CASSPAGNDEKLFF; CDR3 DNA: TGTGCCAGCTCACCCGCCGGGAACGACGAAAAACTGTTTTTT
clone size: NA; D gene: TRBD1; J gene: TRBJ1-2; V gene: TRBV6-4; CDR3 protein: CASSRDSQLNYGYTF; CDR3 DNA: TGTGCCAGCAGCAGGGACAGCCAATTGAACTATGGCTACACCTTC
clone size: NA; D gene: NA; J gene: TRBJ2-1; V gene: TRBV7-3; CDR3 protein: CASSSRAAHNNEQFF; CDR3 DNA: TGTGCCAGCAGCTCTCGGGCGGCCCATAACAATGAGCAGTTCTTC
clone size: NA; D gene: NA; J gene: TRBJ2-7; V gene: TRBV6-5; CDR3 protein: CASSYSHRFYEQYF; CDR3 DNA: TGTGCCAGCAGTTACTCGCACAGGTTCTACGAGCAGTACTTC
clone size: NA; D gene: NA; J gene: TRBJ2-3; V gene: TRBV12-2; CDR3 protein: CASRPRTDTQYF; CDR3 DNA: TGTGCAAGTCGTCCCCGCACAGATACGCAGTATTTT
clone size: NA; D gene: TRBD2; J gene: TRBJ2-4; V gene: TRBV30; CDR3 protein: CAWTGGGNIQYF; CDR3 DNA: TGTGCCTGGACGGGAGGGGGAAACATTCAGTACTTC
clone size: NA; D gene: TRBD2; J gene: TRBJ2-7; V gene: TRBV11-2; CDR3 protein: CASSSPGTKNYEQYF; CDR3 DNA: TGTGCCAGCAGCTCCCCCGGGACTAAAAACTACGAGCAGTACTTC
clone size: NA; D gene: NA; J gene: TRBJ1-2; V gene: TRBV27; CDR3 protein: CASSPRVGYGYTF; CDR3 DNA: TGTGCCAGCAGTCCCCGGGTAGGGTATGGCTACACCTTC
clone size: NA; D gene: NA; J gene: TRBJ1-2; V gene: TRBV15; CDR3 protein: CATGAGEDYGYTF; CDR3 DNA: TGTGCCACCGGCGCAGGGGAAGACTATGGCTACACCTTC
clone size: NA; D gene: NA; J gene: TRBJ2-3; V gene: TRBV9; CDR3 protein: CASSVTFTDTQYF; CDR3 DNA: TGTGCCAGCAGCGTAACCTTCACAGATACGCAGTATTTT
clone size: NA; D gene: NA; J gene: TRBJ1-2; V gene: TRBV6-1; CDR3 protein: CASSEVSRDYGYTF; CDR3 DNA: TGTGCCAGCAGTGAAGTATCCAGGGACTATGGCTACACCTTC
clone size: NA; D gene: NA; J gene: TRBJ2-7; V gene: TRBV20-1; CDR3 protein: CSANIVDEQYF; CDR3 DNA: TGCAGTGCAAATATTGTGGACGAGCAGTACTTC
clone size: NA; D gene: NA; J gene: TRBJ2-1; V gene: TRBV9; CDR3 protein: CASSPGPETFEQFF; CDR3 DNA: TGTGCCAGCAGCCCGGGACCAGAGACCTTTGAGCAGTTCTTC
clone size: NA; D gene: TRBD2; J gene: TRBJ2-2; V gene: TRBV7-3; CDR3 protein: CASSLAGDTGELFF; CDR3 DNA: TGTGCCAGCAGCCTTGCGGGGGACACCGGGGAGCTGTTTTTT
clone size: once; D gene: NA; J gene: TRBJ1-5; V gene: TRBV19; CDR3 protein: CASSVTGTGQPQHF; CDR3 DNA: TGTGCCAGTAGCGTAACAGGGACGGGCCAGCCCCAGCATTTT
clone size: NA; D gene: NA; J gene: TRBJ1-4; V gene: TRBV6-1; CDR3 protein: CASSDIRSGTGEKLFF; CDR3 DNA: TGTGCCAGCAGTGACATTCGATCGGGGACCGGTGAAAAACTGTTTTTT
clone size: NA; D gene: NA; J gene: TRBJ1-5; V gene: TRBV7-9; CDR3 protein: CATSNSNQPQHF; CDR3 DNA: TGTGCCACCTCGAATAGCAATCAGCCCCAGCATTTT
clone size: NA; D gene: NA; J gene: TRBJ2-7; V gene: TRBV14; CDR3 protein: CASSPFSGGVQYF; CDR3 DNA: TGTGCCAGCAGCCCCTTCTCAGGGGGGGTGCAGTACTTC
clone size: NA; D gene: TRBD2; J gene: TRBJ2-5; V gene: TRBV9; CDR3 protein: CASSTGLAGGQETQYF; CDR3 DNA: TGTGCCAGCAGCACCGGACTAGCGGGAGGGCAAGAGACCCAGTACTTC
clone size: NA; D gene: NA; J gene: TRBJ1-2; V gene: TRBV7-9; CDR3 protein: CASSFEDSYGYTF; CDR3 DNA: TGTGCCAGCAGCTTCGAGGACAGTTATGGCTACACCTTC
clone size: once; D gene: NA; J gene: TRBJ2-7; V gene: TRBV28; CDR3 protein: CATLDLTRPYEQYF; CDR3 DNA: TGTGCCACCCTCGACCTTACCCGACCCTACGAGCAGTACTTC
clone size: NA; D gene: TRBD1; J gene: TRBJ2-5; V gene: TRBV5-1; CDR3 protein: CASRVTGGETQYF; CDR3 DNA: TGCGCCAGCAGAGTGACAGGGGGGGAGACCCAGTACTTC
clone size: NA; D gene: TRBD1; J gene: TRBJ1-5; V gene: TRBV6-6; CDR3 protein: CASSYGTAHSNQPQHF; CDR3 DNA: TGTGCCAGCAGTTACGGGACAGCCCATAGCAATCAGCCCCAGCATTTT
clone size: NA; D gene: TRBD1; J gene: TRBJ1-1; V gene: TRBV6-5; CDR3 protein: CASKFTGENTEAFF; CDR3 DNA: TGTGCCAGCAAATTTACAGGGGAGAACACTGAAGCTTTCTTT
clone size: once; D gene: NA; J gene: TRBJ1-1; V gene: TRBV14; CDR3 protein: CASSQEVNTEAFF; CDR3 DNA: TGTGCCAGCAGCCAAGAGGTGAACACTGAAGCTTTCTTT
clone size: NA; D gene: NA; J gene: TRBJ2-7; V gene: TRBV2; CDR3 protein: CASKGEYEQYF; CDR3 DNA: TGTGCCAGCAAAGGGGAGTACGAGCAGTACTTC
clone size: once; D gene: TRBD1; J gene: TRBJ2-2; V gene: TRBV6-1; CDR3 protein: CASTEQGAASGELFF; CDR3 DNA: TGTGCCAGCACGGAACAGGGGGCCGCTAGCGGGGAGCTGTTTTTT
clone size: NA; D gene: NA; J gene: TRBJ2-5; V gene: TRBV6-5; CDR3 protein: CASSYSGQGRETQYF; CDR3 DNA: TGTGCCAGCAGTTACTCTGGCCAGGGGAGGGAGACCCAGTACTTC
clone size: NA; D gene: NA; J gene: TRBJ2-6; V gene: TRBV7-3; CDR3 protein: CASSQTGGGLSGANVLTF; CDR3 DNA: TGTGCCAGCAGCCAGACAGGCGGAGGTTTGTCTGGGGCCAACGTCCTGACTTTC
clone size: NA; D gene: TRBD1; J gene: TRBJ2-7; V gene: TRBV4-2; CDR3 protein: CASSQDPLGTGGSYEQYF; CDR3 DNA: TGTGCCAGCAGCCAAGATCCACTGGGGACAGGGGGATCCTACGAGCAGTACTTC
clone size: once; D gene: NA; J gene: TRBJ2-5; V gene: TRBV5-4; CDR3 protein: CASSTDGQETQYF; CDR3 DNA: TGTGCCAGCAGCACGGACGGCCAAGAGACCCAGTACTTC
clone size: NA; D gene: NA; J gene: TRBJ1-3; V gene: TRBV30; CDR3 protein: CAWLRGTGNTIYF; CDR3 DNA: TGTGCCTGGCTGAGAGGAACTGGAAACACCATATATTTT
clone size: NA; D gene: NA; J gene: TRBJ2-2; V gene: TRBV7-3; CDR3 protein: CASSRLPANTGELFF; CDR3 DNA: TGTGCCAGCAGCAGACTCCCAGCGAACACCGGGGAGCTGTTTTTT
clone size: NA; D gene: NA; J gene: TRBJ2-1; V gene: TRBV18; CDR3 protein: CASSPPWQGSGEQFF; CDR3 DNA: TGTGCCAGCTCACCACCTTGGCAGGGGTCAGGTGAGCAGTTCTTC
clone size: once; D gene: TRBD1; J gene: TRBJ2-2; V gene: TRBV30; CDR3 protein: CAWRRDRGLGGELFF; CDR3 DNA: TGTGCCTGGAGAAGGGACAGGGGTCTTGGCGGGGAGCTGTTTTTT
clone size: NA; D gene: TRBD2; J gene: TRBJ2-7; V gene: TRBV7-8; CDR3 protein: CASSPLREGGEQYF; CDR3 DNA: TGTGCCAGCAGCCCTCTACGGGAGGGCGGCGAGCAGTACTTC
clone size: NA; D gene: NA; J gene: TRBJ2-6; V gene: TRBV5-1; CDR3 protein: CASSWALSSGANVLTF; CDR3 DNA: TGCGCCAGCAGCTGGGCCCTGAGCTCTGGGGCCAACGTCCTGACTTTC